This T cell receptor (beta chain) was identified during a study of CD8 T cells in Susac syndrome. RNA totalling roughly 0.45 to 1 ug underwent reverse transcription with random hexamers. The immunoSEQ assay covered 54 Vbeta and 13 Jbeta segments for CDR3. TCRdb called the immunoSEQ multiplex PCR reads again in MiXCR, with one record for every CDR3 protein. The sample contains roughly 76,000 distinct CDR3 sequences, roughly 92% of which appear only once. Concerning this clonotype itself: Its specificity is unknown.

Notes on the study in general: Expansion of Susac CD8+ clones peaked in TEMRA cells and in active patients.

From germline, CDR1 is DFQATT and CDR2 SNEGSKA (reference sequence). This CDR3 comprises 13 residues. The J segment lost 3 bases and the V segment lost 4 bases, leaving 5 bases of the junction unmatched. The V gene is TRBV20-1, the J gene TRBJ2-7; 8 bases map to TRBD1. This TCR was sampled from a human donor with Susac syndrome. Source material: CD8+ T cells from PBMCs. In DNA, the CDR3 is TGCAGTGCTAAGACAGGGGCTATCTACGAGCAGTACTTC. This encodes CSAKTGAIYEQYF.